This paragraph reports one T cell receptor (beta chain). Trimming took off 8 bases at V and 1 base at J, with 11 bases between the two ends. The CDR3 length is 13 residues. The germline CDR1 and CDR2 sequences are LNHNV and YYDKDF (reference sequence). This entry comes from a study of yellow fever vaccine responses in identical twins. Via MiXCR, TCRdb re-called the RT-PCR reads, giving one row per CDR3 protein. Of about 21,000 distinct CDR3 sequences in the sample, around 77% were seen once. The source material was T cells from blood (PBMCs), unsorted or a sorted subset (not recorded which), sampled before or after yellow fever vaccination (not recorded which). This sequence was found in a woman aged 18 to 35 who received the yellow fever vaccine. V is TRBV15 and J is TRBJ1-1; D not certain. The CDR3 nucleotides read TGTGCCACCCAAAGGGCTCAGAACACTGAAGCTTTCTTT. It translates to CATQRAQNTEAFF.